This TCR beta chain was profiled in a study of cytomegalovirus exposure and HLA in healthy donors. The data were produced by immunoSEQ multiplex PCR, yet TCRdb's version contains in-frame clones alone and is incomplete. The top ten clones hold less than 3% of a sample with roughly 130,000 clones, 86% of them seen once. While the first cohort had 700 or so subjects, the donors belonged to the separate validation cohort of roughly 130 subjects. The CDR3 contains 15 residues. V was pared by 3 bases and J by 4 bases, with 7 bases of the junction left unmatched. Per the germline V gene, CDR1 is LGHNA and CDR2 is YSLEER. This clone was seen just once.

The sample comprised PBMCs. The clonotype comes from a young man in good health and CMV-seronegative. The chain couples TRBV4-3 to TRBJ1-1; 8 nucleotides line up with TRBD1. CDR3 loop: CASSQGPGGLTEAFF. The CDR3 DNA reads as TGCGCCAGCAGCCAGGGTCCAGGGGGCCTCACTGAAGCTTTCTTT.